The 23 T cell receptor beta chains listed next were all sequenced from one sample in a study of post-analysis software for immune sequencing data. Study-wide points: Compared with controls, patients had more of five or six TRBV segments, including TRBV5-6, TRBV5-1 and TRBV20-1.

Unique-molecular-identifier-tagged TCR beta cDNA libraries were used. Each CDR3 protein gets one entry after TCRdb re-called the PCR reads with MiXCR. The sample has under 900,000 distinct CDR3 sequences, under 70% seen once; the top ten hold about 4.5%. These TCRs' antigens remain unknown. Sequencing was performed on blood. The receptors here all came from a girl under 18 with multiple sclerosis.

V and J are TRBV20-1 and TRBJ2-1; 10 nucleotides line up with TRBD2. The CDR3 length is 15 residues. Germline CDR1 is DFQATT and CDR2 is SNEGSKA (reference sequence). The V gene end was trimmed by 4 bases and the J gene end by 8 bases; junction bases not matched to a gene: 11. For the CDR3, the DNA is TGCAGTGCTAACTCTCCAGCGGGAGGGCCATATGAGCAGTTCTTC. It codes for CSANSPAGGPYEQFF.

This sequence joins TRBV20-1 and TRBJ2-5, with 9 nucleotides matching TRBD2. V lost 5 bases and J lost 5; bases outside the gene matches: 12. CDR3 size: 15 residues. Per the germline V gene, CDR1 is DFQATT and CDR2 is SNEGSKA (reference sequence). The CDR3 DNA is TGCAGTGCTGCTTCGGGGCTAGCGGGGCGGGAGACCCAGTACTTC. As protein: CSAASGLAGRETQYF.

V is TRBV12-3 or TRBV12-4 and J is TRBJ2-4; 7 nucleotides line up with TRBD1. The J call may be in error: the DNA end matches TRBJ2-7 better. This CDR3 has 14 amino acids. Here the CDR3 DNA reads TGTGCCAGCAACCGACAGGGAAGGATCTACGAGCAGTACTTC. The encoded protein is CASNRQGRIYEQYF.

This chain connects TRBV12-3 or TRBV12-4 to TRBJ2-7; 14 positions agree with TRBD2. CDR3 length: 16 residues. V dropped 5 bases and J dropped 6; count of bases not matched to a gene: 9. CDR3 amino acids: CASSRGSGTSGGEQYF. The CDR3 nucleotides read TGTGCCAGCAGTCGGGGCTCCGGGACTAGCGGGGGCGAGCAGTACTTC.

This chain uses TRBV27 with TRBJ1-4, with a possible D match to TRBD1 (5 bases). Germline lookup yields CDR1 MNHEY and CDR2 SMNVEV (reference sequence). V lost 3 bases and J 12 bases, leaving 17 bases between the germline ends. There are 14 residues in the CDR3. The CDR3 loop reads CASSFRDQPRELFF. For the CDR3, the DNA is TGTGCCAGCAGTTTTCGGGACCAACCGAGGGAACTGTTTTTT.

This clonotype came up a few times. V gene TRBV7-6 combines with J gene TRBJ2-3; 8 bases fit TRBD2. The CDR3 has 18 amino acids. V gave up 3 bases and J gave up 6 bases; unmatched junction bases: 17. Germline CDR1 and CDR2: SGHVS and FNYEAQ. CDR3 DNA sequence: TGTGCCAGCAGCTTGCTAGTGGATAGCGGGGAGTCGCCGGATACGCAGTATTTT. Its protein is CASSLLVDSGESPDTQYF.

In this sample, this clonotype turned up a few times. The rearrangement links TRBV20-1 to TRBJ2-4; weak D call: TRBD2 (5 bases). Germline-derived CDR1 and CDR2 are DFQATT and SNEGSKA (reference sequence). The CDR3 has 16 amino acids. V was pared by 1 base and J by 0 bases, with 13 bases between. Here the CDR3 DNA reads TGCAGTGCTAGAGCTCCCGGACTGTTAGCCAAAAACATTCAGTACTTC. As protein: CSARAPGLLAKNIQYF.

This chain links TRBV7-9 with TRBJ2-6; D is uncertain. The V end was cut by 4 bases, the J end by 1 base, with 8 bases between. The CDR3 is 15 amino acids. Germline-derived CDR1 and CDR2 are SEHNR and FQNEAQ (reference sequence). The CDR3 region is CASSSPRSGANVLTF. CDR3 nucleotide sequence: TGTGCCAGCAGCTCCCCACGGTCTGGGGCCAACGTCCTGACTTTC.

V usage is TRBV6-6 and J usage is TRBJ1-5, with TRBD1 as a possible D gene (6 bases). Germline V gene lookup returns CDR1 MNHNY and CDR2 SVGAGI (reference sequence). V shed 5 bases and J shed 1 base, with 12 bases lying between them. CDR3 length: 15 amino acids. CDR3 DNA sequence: TGTGCCAGCAGTAGGATAGGGGGAAGCAATCAGCCCCAGCATTTT. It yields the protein CASSRIGGSNQPQHF.

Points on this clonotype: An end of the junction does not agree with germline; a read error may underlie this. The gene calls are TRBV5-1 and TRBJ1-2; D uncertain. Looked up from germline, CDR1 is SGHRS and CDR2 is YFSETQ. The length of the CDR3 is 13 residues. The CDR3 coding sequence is TGCGCCAGCAGCGTCGACCCGGGCAGCGGCTGCACCTTC. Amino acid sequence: CASSVDPGSGCTF.

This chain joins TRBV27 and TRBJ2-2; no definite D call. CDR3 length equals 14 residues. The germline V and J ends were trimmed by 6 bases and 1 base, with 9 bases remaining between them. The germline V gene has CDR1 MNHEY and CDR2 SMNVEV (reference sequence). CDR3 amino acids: CASRQQMNTGELFF. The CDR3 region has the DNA TGTGCCAGCAGACAACAGATGAACACCGGGGAGCTGTTTTTT.

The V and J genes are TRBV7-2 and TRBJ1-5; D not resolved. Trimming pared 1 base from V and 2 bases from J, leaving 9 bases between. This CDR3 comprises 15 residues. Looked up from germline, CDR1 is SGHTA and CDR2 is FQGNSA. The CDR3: CASSLDGLGNQPQHF. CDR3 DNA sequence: TGTGCCAGCAGCTTAGATGGGTTGGGCAATCAGCCCCAGCATTTT.

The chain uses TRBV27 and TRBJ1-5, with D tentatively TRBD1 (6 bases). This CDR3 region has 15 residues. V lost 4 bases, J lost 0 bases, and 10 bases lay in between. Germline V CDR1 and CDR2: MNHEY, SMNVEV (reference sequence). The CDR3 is CASSSPGASNQPQHF. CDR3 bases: TGTGCCAGCAGTTCCCCGGGGGCTAGCAATCAGCCCCAGCATTTT.

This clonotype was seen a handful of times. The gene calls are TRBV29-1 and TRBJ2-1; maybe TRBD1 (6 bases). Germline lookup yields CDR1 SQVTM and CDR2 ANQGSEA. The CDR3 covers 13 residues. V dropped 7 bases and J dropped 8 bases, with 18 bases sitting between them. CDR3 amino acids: CSAYRRGTHEQFF. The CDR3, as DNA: TGCAGCGCCTACCGCAGGGGTACGCATGAGCAGTTCTTC.

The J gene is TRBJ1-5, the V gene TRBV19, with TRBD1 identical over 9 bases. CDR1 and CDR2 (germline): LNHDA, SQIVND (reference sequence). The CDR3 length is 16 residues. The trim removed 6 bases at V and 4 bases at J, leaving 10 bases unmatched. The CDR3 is CASRSLDRGLNQPQHF. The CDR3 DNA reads TGTGCCAGTAGGTCTCTGGACAGGGGATTGAATCAGCCCCAGCATTTT.

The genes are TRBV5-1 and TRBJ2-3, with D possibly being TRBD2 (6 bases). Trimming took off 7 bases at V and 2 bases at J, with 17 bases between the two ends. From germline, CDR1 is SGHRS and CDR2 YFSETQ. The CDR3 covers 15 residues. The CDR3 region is CASGEAGPPTDTQYF. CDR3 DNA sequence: TGCGCCAGCGGGGAGGCGGGGCCCCCCACAGATACGCAGTATTTT. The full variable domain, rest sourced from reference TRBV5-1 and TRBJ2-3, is KAGVTQTPRYLIKTRGQQVTLSCSPISGHRSVSWYQQTPGQGLQFLFEYFSETQRNKGNFPGRFSGRQFSNSRSEMNVSTLELGDSALYLCASGEAGPPTDTQYFGPGTRLTVL.

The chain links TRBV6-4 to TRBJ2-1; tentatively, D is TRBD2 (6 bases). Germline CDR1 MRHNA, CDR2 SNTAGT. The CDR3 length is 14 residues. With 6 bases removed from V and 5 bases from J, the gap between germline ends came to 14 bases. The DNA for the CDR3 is TGTGCCAGCAGACCGACTAGTAGGGACAATGAGCAGTTCTTC. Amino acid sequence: CASRPTSRDNEQFF.

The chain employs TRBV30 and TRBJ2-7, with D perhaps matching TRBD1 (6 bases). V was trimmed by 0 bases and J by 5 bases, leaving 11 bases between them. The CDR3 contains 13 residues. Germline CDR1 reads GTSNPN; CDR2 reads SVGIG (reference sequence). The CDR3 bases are TGTGCCTGGAGTGTACACGAGGGGGACGAGCAGTACTTC. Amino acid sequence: CAWSVHEGDEQYF. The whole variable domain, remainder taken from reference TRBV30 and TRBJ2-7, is SQTIHQWPATLVQPVGSPLSLECTVEGTSNPNLYWYRQAAGRGLQLLFYSVGIGQISSEVPQNLSASRPQDRQFILSSKKLLLSDSGFYLCAWSVHEGDEQYFGPGTRLTVT.

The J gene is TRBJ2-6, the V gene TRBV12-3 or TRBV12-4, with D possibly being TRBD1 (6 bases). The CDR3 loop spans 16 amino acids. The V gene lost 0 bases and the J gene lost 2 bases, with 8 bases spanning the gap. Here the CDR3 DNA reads TGTGCCAGCAGTTTAGCGGCAGGGGCTGGGGCCAACGTCCTGACTTTC. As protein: CASSLAAGAGANVLTF.

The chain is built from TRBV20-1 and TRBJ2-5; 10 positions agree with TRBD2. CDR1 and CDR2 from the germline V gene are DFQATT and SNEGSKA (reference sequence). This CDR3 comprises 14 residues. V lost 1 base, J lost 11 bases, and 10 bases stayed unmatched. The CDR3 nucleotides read TGCAGTGCTAGAGCGCTAGCGGGAGTACGGGAGCAGTACTTC. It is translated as CSARALAGVREQYF.

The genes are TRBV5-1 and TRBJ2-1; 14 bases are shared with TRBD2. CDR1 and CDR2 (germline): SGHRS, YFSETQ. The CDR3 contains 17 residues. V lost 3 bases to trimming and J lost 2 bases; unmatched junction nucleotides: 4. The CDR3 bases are TGCGCCAGCAGCTCCCGGACTAGCGGGGGGCCCTACAATGAGCAGTTCTTC. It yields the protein CASSSRTSGGPYNEQFF.

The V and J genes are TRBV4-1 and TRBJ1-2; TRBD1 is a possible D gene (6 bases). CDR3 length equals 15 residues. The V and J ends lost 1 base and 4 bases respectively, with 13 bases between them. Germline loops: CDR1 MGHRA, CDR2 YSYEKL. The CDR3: CASSQVGGQGYGYTF. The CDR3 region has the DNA TGCGCCAGCAGCCAAGTAGGGGGGCAGGGCTATGGCTACACCTTC.

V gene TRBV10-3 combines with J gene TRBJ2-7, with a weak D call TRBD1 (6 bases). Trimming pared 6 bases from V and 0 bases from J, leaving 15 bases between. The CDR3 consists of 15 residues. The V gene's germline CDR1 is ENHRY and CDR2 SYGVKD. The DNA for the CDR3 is TGTGCCATCAGCGTGATTAGGGGGAGCTCCTACGAGCAGTACTTC. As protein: CAISVIRGSSYEQYF.